The present T cell receptor beta chain was sequenced within a study of cytomegalovirus exposure and HLA in healthy donors. The study, taken as a whole, reports: Sequencing had likely introduced a cluster of highly shared sequence variants as an artifact. Highest at DRB1 and lowest at HLA-C, TCR association rates differed among HLA loci in a later analysis. Immune exposure information available was restricted to CMV serostatus.

The V gene lost 2 bases and the J gene lost 6 bases, with 12 bases spanning the gap. The CDR3 is 13 residues long. Looked up from germline, CDR1 is SGHDT and CDR2 is YYEEEE. As regards this clone: Its antigen is as yet unknown.

Though nominally healthy at sampling, donors likely had unrecorded immune exposures. The PCR employed 60 Vbeta primers together with 13 Jbeta primers. Profiled with immunoSEQ multiplex PCR; TCRdb holds only in-frame clones, not every one. The table shows more than 85,000 clones, with approximately 63% occurring only once. The sequenced sample was PBMCs. The chain recombines TRBV5-6 with TRBJ2-7; tentatively, D is TRBD2 (5 bases). This sequence originates from a woman aged 25 to 45 in good health and CMV-seronegative. The CDR3 nucleotides read TGTGCCAGCAGCTTAACAGCCCGGGGCGAGCAGTACTTC. Protein product: CASSLTARGEQYF. The full variable domain, with the rest looked up from reference TRBV5-6 and TRBJ2-7, is DAGVTQSPTHLIKTRGQQVTLRCSPKSGHDTVSWYQQALGQGPQFIFQYYEEEERQRGNFPDRFSGHQFPNYSSELNVNALLLGDSALYLCASSLTARGEQYFGPGTRLTVT.